The sequence of this TCR beta chain was determined in a study of shared clonotypes between healthy human individuals. Background on the study: Researchers assigned three CD4 naive, three CD4 memory, two CD8 naive and one CD8 memory plate to each donor.

Sequenced by immunoSEQ multiplex PCR; TCRdb stores in-frame clones only, minus some. The sample holds approximately 97,000 clones; 67% are singletons and the top ten take roughly 40%. CDR1 SEHNR and CDR2 FQNEAQ come from the germline V gene (reference sequence). Trimming took off 4 bases at V and 6 bases at J, with 9 bases between the two ends. The CDR3 extends over 13 amino acids. CD8 memory cells included CD45RO+ cells plus CCR7-negative CD45RA+ TemRA cells. The chain has TRBV7-9 and TRBJ2-2, with TRBD2 as a possible D gene (5 bases). Material: memory CD8+ T cells sorted from blood. The sample's subset: CD45RO+ cells pooled with CCR7-negative TemRA cells. This sequence originates from a young man in good health. The CDR3: CASSSTGAGELFF. The CDR3 DNA sequence: TGTGCCAGCAGCTCCACCGGGGCCGGGGAGCTGTTTTTT.